These T cell receptor beta chains were read from a single sample in a study of response to subunit inactivated influenza vaccine. TCRdb fed the RT-PCR reads into MiXCR, producing one record per CDR3 protein. The sample contains 250,000 to 350,000 distinct CDR3 sequences, approximately 23% of which appear only once. The material was PBMCs from blood, obtained 21 months after vaccination. Source of these receptors: a man aged 50-75 years who received an inactivated influenza vaccine. CDR3s include the opening cysteine and the closing phenylalanine or tryptophan. Fields, in order: D gene, V gene, J gene, clone size, CDR3 DNA, CDR3 protein. D genes are given only for firm matches. A row's size may be missing; if present it is once, few, many or a size class.

TRBD1,TRBV19,TRBJ1-5,few,TGTGCCAGTAGGCCCCCTTGGGGGCAGGGGGGTAATCAGCCCCAGCATTTT,CASRPPWGQGGNQPQHF
.,TRBV25-1,TRBJ1-4,.,TGTGCCAGCAGTGAATATGCCGGGCCTGAAAAACTGTTTTTT,CASSEYAGPEKLFF
TRBD2,TRBV27,TRBJ2-7,.,TGTGCCAGCAGTTTAGTAGCGGGGGATTTCTACGAGCAGTACTTC,CASSLVAGDFYEQYF
.,TRBV15,TRBJ2-6,.,TGTGCCACCAGCAGATTTTCTGGGGCCAACGTCCTGACTTTC,CATSRFSGANVLTF
.,TRBV4-1,TRBJ2-7,once,TGCGCCAGCAGCCAAGGGCCACTCTCCTACGAGCAGTACTTC,CASSQGPLSYEQYF
.,TRBV24-1,TRBJ1-1,many,TGTGCCACCAGTGATCAGGACACTGAAGCTTTCTTT,CATSDQDTEAFF
.,TRBV20-1,TRBJ2-7,.,TGCAGTGCTAGGGGCTTACAGGCTGCTGCCAGCGAGCAGTACTTC,CSARGLQAAASEQYF
.,TRBV3-1,TRBJ2-2,few,TGTGCCAGCAGCCAAGGTTCCGGAGACACCGGGGAGCTGTTTTTT,CASSQGSGDTGELFF
.,TRBV11-2,TRBJ2-7,few,TGTGCCAGCAGCTTACACCTGGAGGGCGGCGAGCAGTACTTC,CASSLHLEGGEQYF
TRBD1,TRBV5-4,TRBJ2-7,.,TGTGCCAGCGGACGGGACAGGCCGAGCTCCTACGAGCAGTACTTC,CASGRDRPSSYEQYF
TRBD1,TRBV4-3,TRBJ1-6,few,TGCGCCAGCAGCCAGGACAGGGGCGTAAATAATTCACCCCTCCACTTT,CASSQDRGVNNSPLHF
.,TRBV20-1,TRBJ2-3,few,TGCAGTGCTAGAGATCGATCCGGGTACGGCGATACGCAGTATTTT,CSARDRSGYGDTQYF